Detailed here is one T cell receptor (beta chain). Its antigen is not identified. This sample is drawn from a study of T cell therapy after organ transplantation. The wider study: T cells were expanded 2 to 3 weeks with 30 CMV class I/II epitopes. Overall study results and limits: Effects of concurrent antirejection and antiviral medications were not evaluable.

Sequencing was performed with immunoSEQ multiplex PCR; in TCRdb, only in-frame clones are kept and a portion is missing. This repertoire shows around 20,000 clones, roughly 84% found once; its top ten account for 36%. With 2 bases removed from V and 7 bases from J, the gap between germline ends came to 3 bases. The germline V gene has CDR1 SGHTS and CDR2 YDEGEE. CDR3 length: 10 residues. Time point here: 20-29 weeks after completion of therapy. The chain combines TRBV5-8 with TRBJ2-5, with D uncertain. This sequence was found in a human patient who had received a solid organ transplant and had CMV disease. Some T cells may be the graft donor's. Source: CD8+ T cells from blood, taken after autologous CMV-specific T cell therapy. The CDR3 here is CASSFGTQYF. The CDR3 DNA is TGTGCCAGCAGCTTTGGGACCCAGTACTTC.